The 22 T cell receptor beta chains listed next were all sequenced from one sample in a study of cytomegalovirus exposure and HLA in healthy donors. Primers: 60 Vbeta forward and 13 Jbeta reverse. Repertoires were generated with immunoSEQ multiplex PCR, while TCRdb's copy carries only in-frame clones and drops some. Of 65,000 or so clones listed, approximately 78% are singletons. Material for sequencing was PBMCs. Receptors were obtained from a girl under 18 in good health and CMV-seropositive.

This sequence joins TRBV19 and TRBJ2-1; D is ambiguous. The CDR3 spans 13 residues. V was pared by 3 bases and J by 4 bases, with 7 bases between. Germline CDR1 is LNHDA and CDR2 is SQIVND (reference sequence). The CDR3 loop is CASSMFPYNEQFF. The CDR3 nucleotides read TGTGCCAGTAGTATGTTCCCTTACAATGAGCAGTTCTTC.

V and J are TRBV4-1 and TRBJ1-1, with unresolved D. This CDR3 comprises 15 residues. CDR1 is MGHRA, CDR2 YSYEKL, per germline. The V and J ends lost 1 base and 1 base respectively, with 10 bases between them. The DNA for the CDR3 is TGCGCCAGCAGCCAAGTTAGTGGAGGGAACACTGAAGCTTTCTTT. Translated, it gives CASSQVSGGNTEAFF.

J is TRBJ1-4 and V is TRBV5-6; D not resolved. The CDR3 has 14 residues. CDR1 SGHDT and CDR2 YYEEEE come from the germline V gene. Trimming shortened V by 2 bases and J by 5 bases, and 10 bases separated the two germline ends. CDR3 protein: CASSFVAPNEKLFF. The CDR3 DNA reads TGTGCCAGCAGCTTCGTAGCACCGAATGAAAAACTGTTTTTT.

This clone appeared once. The CDR3 sequence: CASSQFNRESSYNEQFF. For the CDR3, the DNA is TGTGCCAGCAGTCAATTTAACAGGGAGAGCTCCTACAATGAGCAGTTCTTC. The chain is built from TRBV28 and TRBJ2-1, with D maybe TRBD1 (6 bases). The CDR3 is made up of 17 amino acids. Germline V lookup: CDR1 MDHEN, CDR2 SYDVKM. Trimming shortened V by 5 bases and J by 0 bases, and 17 bases separated the two germline ends.

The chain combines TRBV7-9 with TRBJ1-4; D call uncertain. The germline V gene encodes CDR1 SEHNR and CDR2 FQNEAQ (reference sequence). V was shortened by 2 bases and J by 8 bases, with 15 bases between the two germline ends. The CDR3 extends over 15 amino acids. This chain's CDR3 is CASSLQATGGEKLFF. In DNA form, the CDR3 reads TGTGCCAGCAGCTTACAGGCTACTGGAGGGGAAAAACTGTTTTTT.

Here the CDR3 reads CASSLGAGPAYEQYF. In DNA form, the CDR3 reads TGTGCCAGCAGCTTAGGGGCGGGGCCCGCCTACGAGCAGTACTTC. The rearrangement links TRBV7-2 to TRBJ2-7, with D possibly being TRBD2 (6 bases). The CDR3 has 15 residues. The germline gives CDR1 SGHTA, CDR2 FQGNSA. Trimming took off 1 base at V and 2 bases at J, with 12 bases between the two ends.

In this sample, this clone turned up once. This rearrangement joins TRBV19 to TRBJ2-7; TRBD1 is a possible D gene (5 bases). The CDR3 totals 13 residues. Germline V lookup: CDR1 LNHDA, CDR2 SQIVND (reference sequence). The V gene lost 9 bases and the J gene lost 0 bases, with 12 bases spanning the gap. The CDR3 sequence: CASAQGSSYEQYF. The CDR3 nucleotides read TGTGCCAGCGCCCAGGGCAGCTCCTACGAGCAGTACTTC.

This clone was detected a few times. CDR3 nucleotide sequence: TGCGCCAGCAGTGTATCAGGGGGCAATCAGCCCCAGCATTTT. Protein product: CASSVSGGNQPQHF. This chain connects TRBV10-2 to TRBJ1-5; a possible D gene is TRBD1 (6 bases). Trimming pared 4 bases from V and 2 bases from J, leaving 9 bases between. This CDR3 region has 14 residues. Germline CDR1 reads WSHSY; CDR2 reads SAAADI.

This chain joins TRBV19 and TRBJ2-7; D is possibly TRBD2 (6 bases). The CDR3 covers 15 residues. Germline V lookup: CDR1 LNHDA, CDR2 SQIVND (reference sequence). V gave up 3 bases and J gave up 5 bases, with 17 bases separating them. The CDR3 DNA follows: TGTGCCAGTAGTATCCGGGGGAAGTCCCCCAACGAGCAGTACTTC. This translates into CASSIRGKSPNEQYF. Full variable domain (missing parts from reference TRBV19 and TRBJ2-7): DGGITQSPKYLFRKEGQNVTLSCEQNLNHDAMYWYRQDPGQGLRLIYYSQIVNDFQKGDIAEGYSVSREKKESFPLTVTSAQKNPTAFYLCASSIRGKSPNEQYFGPGTRLTVT.

CDR3 in amino acids: CASSPSDRSQETQYF. The CDR3 DNA sequence: TGCGCCAGCAGCCCCTCGGACAGGTCCCAGGAGACCCAGTACTTC. This chain links TRBV4-1 with TRBJ2-5; TRBD1 matches 7 bases. The CDR3 contains 15 residues. Germline CDR1 MGHRA, CDR2 YSYEKL. Unmatched junction bases numbered 10, after V lost 4 bases and J lost 5 bases.

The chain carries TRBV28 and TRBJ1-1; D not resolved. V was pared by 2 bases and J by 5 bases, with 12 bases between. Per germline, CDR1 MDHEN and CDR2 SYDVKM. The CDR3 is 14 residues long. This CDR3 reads CASSLRGPHTEAFF. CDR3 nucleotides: TGTGCCAGCAGTTTAAGAGGGCCCCATACTGAAGCTTTCTTT.

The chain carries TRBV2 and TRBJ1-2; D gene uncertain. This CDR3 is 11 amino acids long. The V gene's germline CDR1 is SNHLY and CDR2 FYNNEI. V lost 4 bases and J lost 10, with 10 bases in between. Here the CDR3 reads CASSASLDYTF. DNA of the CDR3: TGTGCCAGCAGTGCTAGTTTGGACTACACCTTC. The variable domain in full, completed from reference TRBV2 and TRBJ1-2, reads EPEVTQTPSHQVTQMGQEVILRCVPISNHLYFYWYRQILGQKVEFLVSFYNNEISEKSEIFDDQFSVERPDGSNFTLKIRSTKLEDSAMYFCASSASLDYTFGSGTRLTVV.

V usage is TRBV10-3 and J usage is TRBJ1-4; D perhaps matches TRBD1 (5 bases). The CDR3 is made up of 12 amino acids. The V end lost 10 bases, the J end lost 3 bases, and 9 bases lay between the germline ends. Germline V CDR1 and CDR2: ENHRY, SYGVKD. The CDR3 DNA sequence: TGTGCCACGACAGTTCCTAATGAAAAACTGTTTTTT. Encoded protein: CATTVPNEKLFF.

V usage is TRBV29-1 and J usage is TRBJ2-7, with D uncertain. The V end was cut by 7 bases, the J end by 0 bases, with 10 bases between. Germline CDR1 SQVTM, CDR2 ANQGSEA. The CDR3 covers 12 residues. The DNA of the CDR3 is TGCAGCGCGAACTCTGGCTCCTACGAGCAGTACTTC. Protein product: CSANSGSYEQYF.

The DNA for the CDR3 is TGTGCCTGGAGTTCTTCGGGAACTGAAGCTTTCTTT. This codes for CAWSSSGTEAFF. The V call is TRBV30, the J call TRBJ1-1, with unresolved D. V was shortened by 2 bases and J by 5 bases, with 9 bases between the two germline ends. CDR1 and CDR2 (germline): GTSNPN, SVGIG (reference sequence). The CDR3 has 12 amino acids. The entire variable domain, with the rest obtained from reference TRBV30 and TRBJ1-1, is as follows: SQTIHQWPATLVQPVGSPLSLECTVEGTSNPNLYWYRQAAGRGLQLLFYSVGIGQISSEVPQNLSASRPQDRQFILSSKKLLLSDSGFYLCAWSSSGTEAFFGQGTRLTVV.

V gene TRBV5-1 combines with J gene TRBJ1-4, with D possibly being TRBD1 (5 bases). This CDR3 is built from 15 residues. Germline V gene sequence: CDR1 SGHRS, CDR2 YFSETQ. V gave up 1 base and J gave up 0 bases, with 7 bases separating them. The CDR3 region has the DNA TGCGCCAGCAGCTTGCAGGGTGCAACTAATGAAAAACTGTTTTTT. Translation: CASSLQGATNEKLFF.

CDR3 sequence reads: CSVLLIIKMETQYF. CDR3 in DNA: TGCAGCGTCCTACTAATAATAAAGATGGAGACCCAGTACTTC. V is TRBV29-1 and J is TRBJ2-5; D unresolved. The germline gives CDR1 SQVTM, CDR2 ANQGSEA. There are 14 residues in the CDR3. V was cut by 6 bases and J by 5 bases, with 19 bases left in between.

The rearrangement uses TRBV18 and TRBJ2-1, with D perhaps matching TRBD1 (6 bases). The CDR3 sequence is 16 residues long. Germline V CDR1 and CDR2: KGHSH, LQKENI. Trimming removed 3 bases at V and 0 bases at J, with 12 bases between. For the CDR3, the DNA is TGTGCCAGCTCACCCGGCAGGGGTCTCTCCTACAATGAGCAGTTCTTC. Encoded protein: CASSPGRGLSYNEQFF.

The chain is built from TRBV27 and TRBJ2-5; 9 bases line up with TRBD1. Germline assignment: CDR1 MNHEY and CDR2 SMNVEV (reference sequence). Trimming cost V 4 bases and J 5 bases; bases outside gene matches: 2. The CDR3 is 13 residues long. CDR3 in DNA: TGTGCCAGCAGTTACAGGGGGCGGGAGACCCAGTACTTC. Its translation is CASSYRGRETQYF.

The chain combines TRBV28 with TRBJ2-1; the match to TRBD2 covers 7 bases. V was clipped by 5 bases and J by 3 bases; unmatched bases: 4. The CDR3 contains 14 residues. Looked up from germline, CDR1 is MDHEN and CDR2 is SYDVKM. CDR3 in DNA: TGTGCCAGCAGTCCCCCGGGGGGCTACAATGAGCAGTTCTTC. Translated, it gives CASSPPGGYNEQFF.

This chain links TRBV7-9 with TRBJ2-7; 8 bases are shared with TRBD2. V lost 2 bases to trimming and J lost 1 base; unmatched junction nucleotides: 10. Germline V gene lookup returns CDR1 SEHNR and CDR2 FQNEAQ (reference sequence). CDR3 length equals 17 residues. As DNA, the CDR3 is TGTGCCAGCAGCTTATTCGGATTGGGCGGGAGGTCCTACGAGCAGTACTTC. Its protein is CASSLFGLGGRSYEQYF. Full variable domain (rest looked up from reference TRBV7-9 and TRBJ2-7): DTGVSQNPRHKITKRGQNVTFRCDPISEHNRLYWYRQTLGQGPEFLTYFQNEAQLEKSRLLSDRFSAERPKGSFSTLEIQRTEQGDSAMYLCASSLFGLGGRSYEQYFGPGTRLTVT.

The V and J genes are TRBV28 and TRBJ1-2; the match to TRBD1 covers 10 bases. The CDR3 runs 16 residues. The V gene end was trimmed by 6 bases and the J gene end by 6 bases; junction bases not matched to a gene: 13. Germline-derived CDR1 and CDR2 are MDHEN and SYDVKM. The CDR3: CASRPPGTGVFHGYTF. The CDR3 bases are TGTGCCAGCAGGCCCCCCGGGACAGGGGTCTTCCATGGCTACACCTTC.